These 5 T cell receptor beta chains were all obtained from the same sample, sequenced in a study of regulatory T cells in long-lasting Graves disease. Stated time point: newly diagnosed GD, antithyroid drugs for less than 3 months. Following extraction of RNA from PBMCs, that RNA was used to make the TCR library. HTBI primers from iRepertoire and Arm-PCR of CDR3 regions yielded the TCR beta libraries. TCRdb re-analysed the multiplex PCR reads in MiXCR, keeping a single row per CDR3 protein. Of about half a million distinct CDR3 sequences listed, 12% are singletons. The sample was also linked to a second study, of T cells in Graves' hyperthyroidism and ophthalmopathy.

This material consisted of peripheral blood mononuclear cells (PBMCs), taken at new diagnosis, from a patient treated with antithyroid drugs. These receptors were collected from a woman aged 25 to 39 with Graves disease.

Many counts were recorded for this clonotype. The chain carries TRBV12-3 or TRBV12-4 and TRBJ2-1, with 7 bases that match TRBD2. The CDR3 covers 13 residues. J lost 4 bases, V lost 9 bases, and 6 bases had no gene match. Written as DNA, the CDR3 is TGTGCCAGGGGAAAGCGGGGTTACAATGAGCAGTTCTTC. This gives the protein CARGKRGYNEQFF.

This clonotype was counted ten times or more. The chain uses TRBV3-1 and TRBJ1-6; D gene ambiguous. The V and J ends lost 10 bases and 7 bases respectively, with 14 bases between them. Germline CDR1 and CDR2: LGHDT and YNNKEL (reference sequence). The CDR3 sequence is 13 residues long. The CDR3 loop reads CATSGRSNSPLHF. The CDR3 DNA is TGTGCCACCTCAGGACGGTCAAATTCACCCCTCCACTTT.

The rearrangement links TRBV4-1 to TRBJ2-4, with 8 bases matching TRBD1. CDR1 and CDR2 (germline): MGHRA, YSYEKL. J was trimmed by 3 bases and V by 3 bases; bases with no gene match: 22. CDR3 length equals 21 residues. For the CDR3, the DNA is TGCGCCAGCAGCCACTCCCCCCGGACAGGGTTATCGAGGGAAGGCAAAAACATTCAGTACTTC. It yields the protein CASSHSPRTGLSREGKNIQYF.

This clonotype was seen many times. CDR3: CASSIGPFYEQYF. The CDR3 DNA is TGTGCCAGTAGTATTGGCCCTTTCTACGAGCAGTACTTC. The chain employs TRBV19 and TRBJ2-7; D ambiguous. The CDR3 has 13 amino acids. V gave up 3 bases and J gave up 3 bases, with 9 bases separating them. CDR1 and CDR2 from the germline V gene are LNHDA and SQIVND (reference sequence).

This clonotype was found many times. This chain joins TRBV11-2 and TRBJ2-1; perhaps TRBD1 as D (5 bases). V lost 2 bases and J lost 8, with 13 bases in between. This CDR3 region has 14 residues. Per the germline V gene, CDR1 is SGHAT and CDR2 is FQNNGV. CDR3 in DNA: TGTGCCAGCAGCTTAAGTGGGGCGGCCCATGAGCAGTTCTTC. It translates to CASSLSGAAHEQFF.